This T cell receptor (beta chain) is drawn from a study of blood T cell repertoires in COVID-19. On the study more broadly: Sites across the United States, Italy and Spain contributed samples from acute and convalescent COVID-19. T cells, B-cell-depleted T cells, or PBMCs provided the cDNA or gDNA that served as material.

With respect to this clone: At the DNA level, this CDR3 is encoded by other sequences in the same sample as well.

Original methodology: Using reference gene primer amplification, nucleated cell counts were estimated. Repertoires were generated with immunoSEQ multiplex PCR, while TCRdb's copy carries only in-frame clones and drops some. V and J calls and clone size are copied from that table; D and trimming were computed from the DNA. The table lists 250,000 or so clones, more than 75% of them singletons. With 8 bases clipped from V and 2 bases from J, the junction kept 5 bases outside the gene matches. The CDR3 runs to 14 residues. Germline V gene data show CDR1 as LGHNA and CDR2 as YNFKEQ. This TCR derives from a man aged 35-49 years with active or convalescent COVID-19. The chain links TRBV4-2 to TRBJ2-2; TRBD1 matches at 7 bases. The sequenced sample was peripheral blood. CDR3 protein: CASRGTDNTGELFF. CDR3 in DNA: TGTGCCAGCCGTGGGACAGACAACACCGGGGAGCTGTTTTTT.